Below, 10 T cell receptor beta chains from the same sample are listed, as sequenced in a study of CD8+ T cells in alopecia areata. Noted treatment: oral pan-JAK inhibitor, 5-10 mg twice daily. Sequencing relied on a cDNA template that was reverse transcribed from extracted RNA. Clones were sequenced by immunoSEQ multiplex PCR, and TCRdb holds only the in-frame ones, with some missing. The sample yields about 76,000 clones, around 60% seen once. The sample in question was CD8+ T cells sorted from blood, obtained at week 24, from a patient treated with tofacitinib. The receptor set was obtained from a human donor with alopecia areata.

Here the CDR3 DNA reads TGCGCCAGCAGCTTGATGTCCTCGGGCACCGGGGAGCTGTTTTTT. Its protein is CASSLMSSGTGELFF. The chain couples TRBV5-1 to TRBJ2-2, with unresolved D. V lost 1 base and J lost 4, with 11 bases in between. CDR1 SGHRS and CDR2 YFSETQ come from the germline V gene. The CDR3 contains 15 residues.

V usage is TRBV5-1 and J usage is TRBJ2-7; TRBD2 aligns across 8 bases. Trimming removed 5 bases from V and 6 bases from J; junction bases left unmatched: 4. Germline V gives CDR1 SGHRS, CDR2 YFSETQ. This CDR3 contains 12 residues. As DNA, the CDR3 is TGCGCCAGCAGTCTCGGGGGGGTCGAGCAGTACTTC. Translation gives CASSLGGVEQYF.

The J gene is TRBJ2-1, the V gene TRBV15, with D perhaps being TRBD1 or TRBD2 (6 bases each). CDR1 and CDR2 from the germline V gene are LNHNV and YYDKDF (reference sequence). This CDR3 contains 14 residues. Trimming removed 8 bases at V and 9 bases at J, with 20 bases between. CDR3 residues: CATAGTRGVGEQFF. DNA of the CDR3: TGTGCCACCGCCGGGACAAGGGGGGTCGGTGAGCAGTTCTTC.

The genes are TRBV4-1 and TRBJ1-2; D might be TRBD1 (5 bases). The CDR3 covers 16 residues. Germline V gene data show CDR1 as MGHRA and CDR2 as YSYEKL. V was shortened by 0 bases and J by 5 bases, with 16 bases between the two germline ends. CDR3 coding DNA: TGCGCCAGCAGCCAAGATTTCGACAGAAGGATGTATGGCTACACCTTC. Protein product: CASSQDFDRRMYGYTF.

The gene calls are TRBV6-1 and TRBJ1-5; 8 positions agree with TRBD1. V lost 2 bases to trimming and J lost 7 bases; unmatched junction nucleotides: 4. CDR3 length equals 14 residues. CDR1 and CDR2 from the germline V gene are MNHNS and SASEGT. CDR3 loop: CASSEQGAGQPQHF. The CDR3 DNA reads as TGTGCCAGCAGTGAACAGGGGGCGGGACAGCCCCAGCATTTT.

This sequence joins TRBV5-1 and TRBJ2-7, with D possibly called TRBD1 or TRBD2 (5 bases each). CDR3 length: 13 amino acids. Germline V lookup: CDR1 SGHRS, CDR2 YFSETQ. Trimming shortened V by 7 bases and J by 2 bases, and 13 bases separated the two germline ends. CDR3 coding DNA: TGCGCCAGCTCCCACGGGACCGCCTACGAGCAGTACTTC. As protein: CASSHGTAYEQYF.

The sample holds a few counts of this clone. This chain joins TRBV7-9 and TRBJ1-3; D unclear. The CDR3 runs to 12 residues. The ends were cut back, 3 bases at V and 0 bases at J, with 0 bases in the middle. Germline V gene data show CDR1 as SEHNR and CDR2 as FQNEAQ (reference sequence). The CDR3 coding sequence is TGTGCCAGCAGCTTCTCTGGAAACACCATATATTTT. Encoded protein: CASSFSGNTIYF.

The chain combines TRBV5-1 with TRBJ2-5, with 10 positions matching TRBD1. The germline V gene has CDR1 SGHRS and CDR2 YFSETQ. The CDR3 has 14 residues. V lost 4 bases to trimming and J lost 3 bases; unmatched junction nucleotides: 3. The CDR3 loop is CASSVGTGEETQYF. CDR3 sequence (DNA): TGCGCCAGCAGCGTCGGGACAGGGGAAGAGACCCAGTACTTC.

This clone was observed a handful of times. CDR3 residues: CASSTSGREETQYF. CDR3 nucleotides: TGTGCCAGCAGCACTAGCGGGAGGGAGGAGACCCAGTACTTC. V usage is TRBV7-3 and J usage is TRBJ2-5; 13 bases are a match to TRBD2. Germline assignment: CDR1 SGHTA and CDR2 FQGTGA. The CDR3 totals 14 residues. The V segment lost 5 bases and the J segment 5 bases; nucleotides outside the gene matches: 2.

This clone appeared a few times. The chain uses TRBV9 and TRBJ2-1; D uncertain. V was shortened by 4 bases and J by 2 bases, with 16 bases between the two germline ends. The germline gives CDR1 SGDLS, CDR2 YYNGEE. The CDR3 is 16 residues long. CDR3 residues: CASSPQSMRTYNEQFF. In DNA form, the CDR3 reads TGTGCCAGCAGCCCCCAGTCGATGAGAACCTACAATGAGCAGTTCTTC.